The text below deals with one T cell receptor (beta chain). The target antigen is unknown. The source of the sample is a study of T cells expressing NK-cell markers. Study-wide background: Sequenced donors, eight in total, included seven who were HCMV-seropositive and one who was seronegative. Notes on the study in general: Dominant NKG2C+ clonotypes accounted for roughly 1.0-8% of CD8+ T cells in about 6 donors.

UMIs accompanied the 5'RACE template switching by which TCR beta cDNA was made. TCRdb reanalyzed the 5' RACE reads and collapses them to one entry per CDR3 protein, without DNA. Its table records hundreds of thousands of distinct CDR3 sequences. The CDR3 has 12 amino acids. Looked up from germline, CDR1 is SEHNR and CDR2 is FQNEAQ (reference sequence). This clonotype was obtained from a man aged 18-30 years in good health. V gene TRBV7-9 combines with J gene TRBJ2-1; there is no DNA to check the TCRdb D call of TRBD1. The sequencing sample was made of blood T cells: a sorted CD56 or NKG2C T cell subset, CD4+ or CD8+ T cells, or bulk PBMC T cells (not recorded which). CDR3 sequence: CASSPGGSEQFF.